This TCR beta chain was recorded in a study of T-cell memory formation after mild COVID-19. For the study at large: The TCR clusters were mostly specific to one donor. Regarding the study as a whole: Specificity for SARS-CoV-2 was not confirmed among the second-wave clones peaking on day 37. Among CD4+ contracting clones, most were CM and EM, and CD8+ ones EMRA.

A 5'RACE reaction primed in the constant segment made cDNA libraries of TCR alpha and TCR beta, and these carried sample barcodes and UMIs. A single record per CDR3 protein comes from TCRdb applying MiXCR to the 5' RACE reads. The sample consists of about 270,000 distinct CDR3 sequences, over 15% of them appearing once. Germline V gene sequence: CDR1 SGHVS, CDR2 FQNEAQ. CDR3 size: 16 residues. Trimming cost V 7 bases and J 10 bases, with 27 bases left between them. This clonotype came up a few times. The target antigen is unknown. The origin of this receptor is an adult woman who had mild COVID-19 (a few samples of this study predate the infection). Cell type and time point are not known. What was sequenced was PBMCs or a T cell subset sorted from them (not recorded which). The chain joins TRBV7-8 to TRBJ2-3; D is possibly TRBD2 (6 bases). The CDR3, as DNA: TGTGCCAGCACCGGACTTAGCGGAAACCTCGGGCTAGCGCAGTATTTT. Its translation is CASTGLSGNLGLAQYF.